These 3 T cell receptor beta chains were sequenced from one sample in a study of blood T cells in healthy people across ages (dated by TCRdb to between 2014 and 2017). Libraries were constructed by 5' RACE. Sequencing took place on an Illumina HiSeq 2500. A second PCR of about 6 to 11 cycles was performed with a sample-barcoded 5' primer and a J-beta primer mix. TCRdb took the public reads, trimmed them with fastp at Q25, ran MiXCR for clone calling and kept in-frame beta chains. One record per CDR3 amino acid sequence lists the most common genes and DNA. The sample table holds about 1.8 million distinct CDR3 sequences, of which roughly 50% were seen once. The ten largest clones represent 2.1% of the sample. The sequenced sample was blood. These receptors all stem from a woman in her thirties or forties in good health.

This chain connects TRBV5-1 to TRBJ2-3, with D perhaps matching TRBD1 or TRBD2 (5 bases each). Germline CDR1 and CDR2: SGHRS and YFSETQ. The CDR3 spans 14 residues. V was cut by 4 bases and J by 6 bases, with 15 bases left in between. CDR3 in DNA: TGCGCCAGCAGCAGAGCTTCCGAGGGGGATACGCAGTATTTT. It codes for CASSRASEGDTQYF.

The chain recombines TRBV7-2 with TRBJ1-6; D remains ambiguous. The germline V gene encodes CDR1 SGHTA and CDR2 FQGNSA. V lost 2 bases and J lost 0, with 8 bases in between. CDR3 size: 16 residues. DNA of the CDR3: TGTGCCAGCAGCTTACAGAGGAGCTCCTATAATTCACCCCTCCACTTT. This codes for CASSLQRSSYNSPLHF.

V is TRBV18 and J is TRBJ2-7; D perhaps matches TRBD2 (5 bases). V shed 3 bases and J shed 3 bases, with 9 bases lying between them. The V gene's germline CDR1 is KGHSH and CDR2 LQKENI. CDR3 size: 13 residues. The CDR3 DNA sequence: TGTGCCAGCTCACCGGATGCGGGCTACGAGCAGTACTTC. Protein sequence: CASSPDAGYEQYF.